Below are 7 T cell receptor beta chains sequenced from a single sample in a study of Graves' ophthalmopathy and Graves' hyperthyroidism. Amplified TCR beta CDR3 regions were obtained using RNA transcripts as template. The workflow started with a first-round RT-PCR run with HTBI primers and then moved on to a second-round multiplex PCR. TCRdb re-derived calls from the multiplex PCR reads in MiXCR, one entry per CDR3 protein. This table holds 40,000 or so distinct CDR3 sequences, about 51% found once. Specimen: peripheral blood. The receptors were gathered from an adult man with Graves' ophthalmopathy.

The rearrangement links TRBV2 to TRBJ2-7, with D possibly TRBD2 on 6 matching bases. This CDR3 is 13 amino acids long. V was clipped by 11 bases and J by 0 bases, with 14 bases between them. The germline gives CDR1 SNHLY, CDR2 FYNNEI. The CDR3 region has the DNA TGTGCCGGAAAGAGGCGGGACTCCTACGAGCAGTACGTC. Protein product: CAGKRRDSYEQYV.

This sequence joins TRBV7-9 and TRBJ2-2, with TRBD1 identical over 7 bases. Germline V gives CDR1 SEHNR, CDR2 FQNEAQ (reference sequence). V trimming: 0 bases; J trimming: 15 bases; junction bases outside the gene matches: 4. This CDR3 region has 12 residues. CDR3 region: CASSLATGTMFF. The CDR3, as DNA: TGTGCCAGCAGCTTAGCGACAGGGACGATGTTTTTT.

Only one count was recorded for this clonotype. This chain connects TRBV6-5 to TRBJ2-6; D perhaps matches TRBD1 (7 bases). Per the germline V gene, CDR1 is MNHEY and CDR2 is SVGAGI. V was cut by 5 bases and J by 2 bases, with 19 bases left in between. The length of the CDR3 is 18 residues. The DNA of the CDR3 is TGTGCCAGCAGTCCAGGGGGGTTACAGGGAGCTGGGGCCAACGTCCTGACTTTC. It codes for CASSPGGLQGAGANVLTF.

The V gene is TRBV29-1, the J gene TRBJ1-1, with unresolved D. Trimming took 6 bases from V and 1 from J, leaving 9 bases between them. CDR3 length: 12 residues. Germline assignment: CDR1 SQVTM and CDR2 ANQGSEA. CDR3 in DNA: TGCAGCGTGGACCCACGGAACACTGAAGCTTTCTTT. Its protein is CSVDPRNTEAFF. The full variable domain, rest sourced from reference TRBV29-1 and TRBJ1-1, is SAVISQKPSRDICQRGTSLTIQCQVDSQVTMMFWYRQQPGQSLTLIATANQGSEATYESGFVIDKFPISRPNLTFSTLTVSNMSPEDSSIYLCSVDPRNTEAFFGQGTRLTVV.

The rearrangement links TRBV12-3 or TRBV12-4 to TRBJ1-5, with TRBD1 as a possible D gene (6 bases). The V end lost 1 base, the J end lost 7 bases, and 11 bases lay between the germline ends. The CDR3 is made up of 14 amino acids. CDR3 residues: CASSLDRARQPQHF. DNA of the CDR3: TGTGCCAGCAGTTTAGACAGGGCTAGGCAGCCCCAGCATTTT.

Of note for this clonotype: No conserved phenylalanine or tryptophan is present at the end of the CDR3, so a read error is the likely explanation. V usage is TRBV2 and J usage is TRBJ2-7; no definite D call. With 5 bases removed from V and 1 base from J, the gap between germline ends came to 6 bases. This CDR3 has 12 residues. The germline gives CDR1 SNHLY, CDR2 FYNNEI. The CDR3 coding sequence is TGTGCCAGCAGTCCCCGATCCTACGAGCAGTACGCC. Translation: CASSPRSYEQYA.

This clonotype has ten or more counts. The CDR3 sequence is CATTSPGGETQYF. The CDR3 coding sequence is TGTGCCACCACCTCCCCCGGGGGTGAGACCCAGTACTTC. The genes are TRBV19 and TRBJ2-5, with a possible D match to TRBD2 (6 bases). V was trimmed by 10 bases and J by 5 bases, leaving 17 bases between them. Germline V gene data show CDR1 as LNHDA and CDR2 as SQIVND (reference sequence). The CDR3 covers 13 residues.